The T cell receptor (beta chain) described here comes from a study of blood T cell repertoires in COVID-19. Study information: The United States, Italy and Spain supplied acute and convalescent COVID-19 samples. PBMCs, B-cell-depleted T cells, or T cells were the source of the cDNA or gDNA that made up the material.

TCRdb keeps only in-frame clones here, not all; method: immunoSEQ multiplex PCR. The data hold about 250,000 clones, with around 84% observed a single time. Enrolled through a virtual design, the participants were between about 18 and 100 years of age and came from 24 US areas. Participant reports of clinical history set cohort assignment. This CDR3 is built from 17 residues. CDR1 and CDR2 from the germline V gene are LGHDT and YNNKEL (reference sequence). V shed 0 bases and J 6 bases; nucleotides not matched to a gene: 9. Sequencing used PBMCs or T cells enriched from blood (not recorded which). This chain joins TRBV3-1 (or the pseudogene TRBV3-2) and TRBJ2-1, with TRBD1 matching over 9 bases. The sequence was obtained from a woman aged 50 to 65 who had been exposed to COVID-19. The CDR3 protein is CASSQEKRTGDFNEQFF. CDR3 bases: TGTGCCAGCAGCCAAGAGAAAAGGACAGGGGATTTCAATGAGCAGTTCTTC.